This is a list of T cell receptor beta chains from one sample in a study of blood T cell repertoires in COVID-19. Method: immunoSEQ multiplex PCR; TCRdb's copy keeps in-frame clones and lacks some. The sample carries some 230,000 clones, 65% to 90% recorded once. The sequenced sample consisted of peripheral blood. All receptors come from a woman in her forties or fifties with acute or convalescent COVID-19. Both conserved end residues are part of each CDR3. A D gene is named only where the DNA matches it firmly. The size of a clone is reported for some rows only, either as once, few or many, or as a class for expanded clones.

d_call	clone_size	v_call	j_call	cdr3_nt	cdr3_aa
NA	once	TRBV6-1	TRBJ2-7	TGTGCCAGCAGTGAAAGGGGTCCCTACGAGCAGTACTTC	CASSERGPYEQYF
NA	NA	TRBV20-1	TRBJ2-3	TGCAGTGCTAGAGTCTCAGATACGCAGTATTTT	CSARVSDTQYF
NA	NA	TRBV24-1	TRBJ1-1	TGTGCCACCAGTGACAGGGCGAGAGCTTTCTTT	CATSDRARAFF
TRBD2	NA	TRBV4-2	TRBJ2-2	TGTGCCAGCAGCCAAGATGTAGGACTAGCGATTGCCGGGGAGCTGTTTTTT	CASSQDVGLAIAGELFF
NA	few	TRBV7-3	TRBJ1-5	TGTGCCAGCAGCTTTCAACGTAGGGGAGGTGGGGATCAGCCCCAGCATTTT	CASSFQRRGGGDQPQHF
NA	NA	TRBV3-1/TRBV3-2	TRBJ2-2	TGTGCCAGCATCGACAGGGAGGCCGGGGAGCTGTTTTTT	CASIDREAGELFF
TRBD1	few	TRBV5-1	TRBJ1-2	TGCGCCAGCAGCTGGCTGGGACAGGGTAACTATGGCTACACCTTC	CASSWLGQGNYGYTF
NA	few	TRBV9	TRBJ1-3	TGTGCCAGCAGCGTAGAGGGGCAAGGAAACACCATATATTTT	CASSVEGQGNTIYF
NA	NA	TRBV27	TRBJ2-2	TGTGCCAGCAGTTTATCCGCCATAGGGGGGGTCCCCGGGGAGCTGTTTTTT	CASSLSAIGGVPGELFF
NA	NA	TRBV2	TRBJ2-5	TGTGCCAGCATAATATTCTTGCGGCAAGAGACCCAGTACTTC	CASIIFLRQETQYF
TRBD1	NA	TRBV6-5	TRBJ2-4	TGTGCCAGCACCCGGGACAGGGGGTCTTACATTCAGTACTTC	CASTRDRGSYIQYF
NA	NA	TRBV27	TRBJ2-4	TGTGCCAGCAGTTTTCTGCCGGTTGAGCTAGCCAAAAACATTCAGTACTTC	CASSFLPVELAKNIQYF
TRBD1	NA	TRBV25-1	TRBJ2-6	TGTGCCAGCAGACAGGGGGCAGGTGGGGCCAACGTCCTGACTTTC	CASRQGAGGANVLTF
TRBD2	once	TRBV5-1	TRBJ2-5	TGCGCCAGCAGCTTGGGAGCGGGGGGCCAGTACTTC	CASSLGAGGQYF
NA	NA	TRBV5-1	TRBJ2-3	TGCGCCAGCAGCTTGGGCACCTTGGCGGGATTTCTCCCAGATACGCAGTATTTT	CASSLGTLAGFLPDTQYF
TRBD1	NA	TRBV5-1	TRBJ2-5	TGCGCCAGCAGCTTGGAAAACAGGGGCCCGGAGACCCAGTACTTC	CASSLENRGPETQYF
NA	NA	TRBV3-1/TRBV3-2	TRBJ2-7	TGTGCCAGCAGCCAAGGCGACACCGGTGGGTACGAGCAGTACTTC	CASSQGDTGGYEQYF
TRBD2	NA	TRBV7-4	TRBJ2-7	TGTGCCAGGGGCGGGGGGAACTACGAGCAGTACTTC	CARGGGNYEQYF
TRBD1	NA	TRBV6-2/TRBV6-3	TRBJ2-2	TGTGCCAGCAGTCGATGGACAGGAGGCGGGGAGCTGTTTTTT	CASSRWTGGGELFF
NA	NA	TRBV5-1	TRBJ1-1	TGCGCCAGCAGCTTCTCCAACACTGAAGCTTTCTTT	CASSFSNTEAFF
TRBD2	NA	TRBV7-8	TRBJ2-7	TGTGCCAGCAGCTTAGTTAGCGGGGGCGAGCAGTACTTC	CASSLVSGGEQYF
TRBD2	NA	TRBV5-1	TRBJ2-1	TGCGCCAGCAGCGCCACAGGGACTAGCTCCTACAATGAGCAGTTCTTC	CASSATGTSSYNEQFF
NA	NA	TRBV28	TRBJ1-2	TGTGCCAGCGATCTGTCTTTGGGCCCCCAGGGGGGCTACACCTTC	CASDLSLGPQGGYTF
TRBD1	NA	TRBV7-9	TRBJ1-4	TGTGCCAGCAGCTTTGCATCCGGGACAGGGGATGAAAAACTGTTTTTT	CASSFASGTGDEKLFF
NA	once	TRBV28	TRBJ1-6	TGTGCCAGCAGTTTAGGGACACCTTCACCCCTCCACTTT	CASSLGTPSPLHF
TRBD1	NA	TRBV15	TRBJ1-2	TGTGCCACCAGCAGCCAACTTCTAAAACAGGGGCAAGGGAGAAGCTACACCTTC	CATSSQLLKQGQGRSYTF
TRBD1	NA	TRBV9	TRBJ1-2	TGTGCCAGCAGCGCGAGAGGGGGGACAGGGTTTGGCTACACCTTC	CASSARGGTGFGYTF
TRBD1	NA	TRBV6-1	TRBJ1-2	TGTGCCAGCAGCCCCCGGACAGGGGGCTATGGCTACACCTTC	CASSPRTGGYGYTF
NA	NA	TRBV15	TRBJ2-1	TGTGCCACCAGCAGAGATCCCGGAGATGAGCAGTTCTTC	CATSRDPGDEQFF
NA	NA	TRBV2	TRBJ2-6	TGTGCCAGCAGTGGTGACTACCTCTCTGGGGCCAACGTCCTGACTTTC	CASSGDYLSGANVLTF
NA	NA	TRBV6-5	TRBJ1-4	TGTGCCAGCAGTCTAGACAGACCCCAGTATGAAAAACTGTTTTTT	CASSLDRPQYEKLFF
TRBD2	NA	TRBV11-3	TRBJ2-7	TGTGCCAGCAGCTTGGGCGGGGGGGCAAGTGAGCAGTACTTC	CASSLGGGASEQYF